These 22 T cell receptor beta chains originate from one sample sequenced in a study of graft-versus-host responses after intestinal transplantation. Using immunoSEQ multiplex PCR, the repertoire was profiled, and TCRdb retains in-frame clones only, with some absent. Of 20,000 to 30,000 clones listed, 75% to 90% are singletons. Sequencing was performed on PBMCs, taken 28 days after intestinal transplant. Receptors originate from a human patient who received an intestinal transplant, so some T cells may come from the graft donor.

The chain joins TRBV27 to TRBJ2-7; 8 nucleotides align to TRBD2. J was trimmed by 0 bases and V by 2 bases; bases with no gene match: 3. The V gene's germline CDR1 is MNHEY and CDR2 SMNVEV (reference sequence). CDR3 length: 15 residues. The CDR3, as DNA: TGTGCCAGCAGTTTAAAAAGCGGGAGCTCCTACGAGCAGTACTTC. Its translation is CASSLKSGSSYEQYF.

The CDR3 sequence: CASSAREGSYEQYF. The CDR3 bases are TGTGCCAGCAGCGCTCGGGAGGGGTCGTACGAGCAGTACTTC. The chain combines TRBV5-4 with TRBJ2-7; 8 bases align to TRBD2. V shed 4 bases, J shed 4 bases, and the junction held 7 bases outside the gene matches. This CDR3 comprises 14 residues. CDR1 and CDR2 from the germline V gene are SGHNT and YYREEE (reference sequence).

The rearrangement joins TRBV19 to TRBJ2-1, with D maybe TRBD2 (5 bases). Germline V gene sequence: CDR1 LNHDA, CDR2 SQIVND (reference sequence). Trimming shortened V by 5 bases and J by 6 bases, and 11 bases separated the two germline ends. This CDR3 region has 13 residues. This CDR3 is CASSRASINEQFF. CDR3 nucleotides: TGTGCCAGTAGTCGGGCTAGCATCAATGAGCAGTTCTTC.

This chain joins TRBV28 and TRBJ2-4; TRBD2 is a possible D gene (7 bases). Trimming stripped 4 bases from V and 3 bases from J, with 31 bases between. The germline CDR1 and CDR2 sequences are MDHEN and SYDVKM. The CDR3 is made up of 21 amino acids. The DNA of the CDR3 is TGTGCCAGCAGTTACCCCAATGTGGTCGGGGGGCGCGGAAAGGACAAAAACATTCAGTACTTC. It is translated as CASSYPNVVGGRGKDKNIQYF.

V gene TRBV7-3 combines with J gene TRBJ2-7; 9 nucleotides line up with TRBD1. The CDR3 consists of 15 residues. V shed 6 bases and J 1 base; nucleotides not matched to a gene: 7. Germline V CDR1 and CDR2: SGHTA, FQGTGA. The CDR3 nucleotides read TGTGCCAGCAGTTTGGGGACAGGGACATCCTACGAGCAGTACTTC. Its translation: CASSLGTGTSYEQYF.

This clone has more than one count but fewer than ten. This chain joins TRBV4-2 and TRBJ2-7; 7 bases align to TRBD2. The CDR3 covers 17 residues. With V trimmed by 4 bases and J by 4 bases, 16 bases remained unmatched. From germline, CDR1 is LGHNA and CDR2 YNFKEQ. CDR3 sequence (DNA): TGTGCCAGCAGCCCTACTCCCTCTCGGGACTACACGTACGAGCAGTACTTC. Translating gives CASSPTPSRDYTYEQYF.

Only a few counts were recorded for this clone. The V and J genes are TRBV9 and TRBJ2-3, with 8 positions matching TRBD2. V lost 1 base and J lost 3; bases outside the gene matches: 7. Germline lookup yields CDR1 SGDLS and CDR2 YYNGEE. The CDR3 contains 16 residues. The CDR3 reads CASSVSGGGRTDTQYF. The CDR3 coding sequence is TGTGCCAGCAGCGTAAGCGGAGGCGGGAGGACAGATACGCAGTATTTT. The full variable domain, in which reference TRBV9 and TRBJ2-3 provide the parts outside the CDR3, is DSGVTQTPKHLITATGQRVTLRCSPRSGDLSVYWYQQSLDQGLQFLIQYYNGEERAKGNILERFSAQQFPDLHSELNLSSLELGDSALYFCASSVSGGGRTDTQYFGPGTRLTVL.

V and J are TRBV28 and TRBJ1-5; 7 positions agree with TRBD1. The length of the CDR3 is 14 residues. J gave up 4 bases and V 5 bases, and 5 bases lay outside the gene matches. Germline CDR1 reads MDHEN; CDR2 reads SYDVKM. The CDR3: CASSTGVANQPQHF. CDR3 nucleotides: TGTGCCAGCAGTACAGGGGTAGCAAATCAGCCCCAGCATTTT.

J is TRBJ2-1 and V is TRBV4-1; 11 nucleotides match TRBD2. V was pared by 1 base and J by 8 bases, with 7 bases of the junction left unmatched. The CDR3 covers 16 residues. Germline CDR1 is MGHRA and CDR2 is YSYEKL. CDR3 amino acids: CASSQVAGGPGDEQFF. CDR3 bases: TGCGCCAGCAGCCAAGTAGCGGGAGGGCCGGGGGATGAGCAGTTCTTC.

The table lists this clone with a count of one. The CDR3 region is CSVWDQGNTIYF. Written as DNA, the CDR3 is TGCAGCGTTTGGGACCAAGGAAACACCATATATTTT. The chain couples TRBV29-1 to TRBJ1-3; tentatively, D is TRBD1 (5 bases). The CDR3 is 12 amino acids. Between the trimmed V and J ends, which lost 5 bases and 4 bases, there was a span of 9 bases. Germline V lookup: CDR1 SQVTM, CDR2 ANQGSEA.

The table lists this clone with a few counts. This chain joins TRBV6-1 and TRBJ2-5, with D perhaps TRBD1 (6 bases). Between the trimmed V and J ends, which lost 6 bases and 5 bases, there was a span of 16 bases. Germline CDR1 MNHNS, CDR2 SASEGT. The CDR3 spans 14 residues. The CDR3 loop reads CASRTLQGGETQYF. CDR3 coding DNA: TGTGCCAGCAGGACGCTACAGGGTGGGGAGACCCAGTACTTC.

This clone was seen a single time. The chain links TRBV5-1 to TRBJ2-5; D gene unclear. V dropped 0 bases and J dropped 2 bases, with 5 bases sitting between them. The CDR3 is 13 amino acids. Germline CDR1 and CDR2: SGHRS and YFSETQ. The CDR3 DNA is TGCGCCAGCAGCTTGGTTCAGCAAGAGACCCAGTACTTC. Amino acids: CASSLVQQETQYF. Supplemented by reference TRBV5-1 and TRBJ2-5, the full variable domain reads KAGVTQTPRYLIKTRGQQVTLSCSPISGHRSVSWYQQTPGQGLQFLFEYFSETQRNKGNFPGRFSGRQFSNSRSEMNVSTLELGDSALYLCASSLVQQETQYFGPGTRLLVL.

The rearrangement joins TRBV6-1 to TRBJ1-2; D ambiguous. CDR3 size: 15 residues. Trimming shortened V by 1 base and J by 4 bases, and 13 bases separated the two germline ends. Germline V gene data show CDR1 as MNHNS and CDR2 as SASEGT. This CDR3 reads CASSEDWSALYGYTF. The CDR3 DNA reads TGTGCCAGCAGTGAAGATTGGTCGGCACTCTATGGCTACACCTTC.

V gene TRBV7-2 combines with J gene TRBJ1-1, with D perhaps TRBD1 (6 bases). This CDR3 comprises 14 residues. Germline V gene sequence: CDR1 SGHTA, CDR2 FQGNSA. V lost 5 bases, J lost 4 bases, and 14 bases lay in between. The CDR3 loop is CASSPLDSFTEAFF. CDR3 sequence (DNA): TGTGCCAGCAGCCCGCTGGACAGTTTCACTGAAGCTTTCTTT.

The V call is TRBV5-4, the J call TRBJ1-2, with a possible D match to TRBD1 (6 bases). Germline V lookup: CDR1 SGHNT, CDR2 YYREEE (reference sequence). There are 15 residues in the CDR3. Trimming pared 1 base from V and 0 bases from J, leaving 10 bases between. The CDR3 here is CASSLPDRANYGYTF. DNA for the CDR3: TGTGCCAGCAGCTTGCCGGACAGAGCTAACTATGGCTACACCTTC.

The chain links TRBV14 to TRBJ2-1, with 10 bases aligning to TRBD2. Germline CDR1 reads SGHDN; CDR2 reads FVKESK. The CDR3 has 16 amino acids. V shed 4 bases and J 2 bases; nucleotides not matched to a gene: 5. The CDR3 nucleotides read TGTGCCAGCAGCCCTCTGAGCGGGAGGGCCTACAATGAGCAGTTCTTC. Encoded protein: CASSPLSGRAYNEQFF.

This chain joins TRBV4-1 and TRBJ2-7; perhaps D is TRBD1 or TRBD2 (5 bases each). V lost 0 bases to trimming and J lost 5 bases, with 11 bases between them. Germline V gene lookup returns CDR1 MGHRA and CDR2 YSYEKL. The CDR3 runs 14 residues. Here the CDR3 reads CASSQEAGTHEQYF. The CDR3 coding sequence is TGCGCCAGCAGCCAAGAAGCAGGGACCCACGAGCAGTACTTC.

V usage is TRBV19 and J usage is TRBJ1-2, with D perhaps matching TRBD1 (5 bases). CDR3 size: 13 residues. The germline gives CDR1 LNHDA, CDR2 SQIVND (reference sequence). V was clipped by 8 bases and J by 3 bases, with 13 bases between them. CDR3: CASRQLNDYGYTF. The CDR3 DNA reads TGTGCCAGTCGACAGTTAAACGACTATGGCTACACCTTC.

This clone came up a few times. V is TRBV6-5 and J is TRBJ2-7; D may be TRBD1 (7 bases). V lost 3 bases and J 6 bases, leaving 18 bases between the germline ends. This CDR3 region has 15 residues. Per germline, CDR1 MNHEY and CDR2 SVGAGI. The DNA of the CDR3 is TGTGCCAGCAGTTATATTTGGAGGGGGCAAGGCGAGCAGTACTTC. This translates into CASSYIWRGQGEQYF.

This rearrangement joins TRBV28 to TRBJ1-2; the match to TRBD1 covers 7 bases. The CDR3 covers 15 residues. The germline V gene encodes CDR1 MDHEN and CDR2 SYDVKM. The V and J ends lost 2 bases and 1 base, in that order; junction bases with no gene match: 4. CDR3 loop: CASSLGAGGNYGYTF. Written as DNA, the CDR3 is TGTGCCAGCAGTTTAGGGGCAGGGGGTAACTATGGCTACACCTTC.

The chain joins TRBV6-1 to TRBJ1-1, with D perhaps TRBD1 (5 bases). Germline V gene sequence: CDR1 MNHNS, CDR2 SASEGT. The CDR3 consists of 13 residues. V dropped 5 bases and J dropped 8 bases, with 15 bases sitting between them. The CDR3 is CASSRDGGIEAFF. The CDR3 region has the DNA TGTGCCAGCAGTAGGGACGGTGGGATAGAAGCTTTCTTT.

In nucleotides, the CDR3 is TGTGCCAGCAGTCGAGAGGAAGGGAGCGAGCTAGCGGGAAATGAGCAGTTCTTC. Translated, it gives CASSREEGSELAGNEQFF. The V call is TRBV28, the J call TRBJ2-1; 9 bases fit TRBD2. CDR1 is MDHEN and CDR2 is SYDVKM in the germline V gene. CDR3 size: 18 residues. V was clipped by 5 bases and J by 7 bases; unmatched bases: 18.